This TCR beta chain was sequenced in a study of cytomegalovirus exposure and HLA in healthy donors. Study-wide results and limits: A few CMV-associated chains proved CMV antigen-specific in vitro. The study had only CMV serostatus as immune exposure information. Researchers counted 164 TCR beta chains as cytomegalovirus-associated.

Concerning this clone: Its matching antigen is unknown.

Both 60 Vbeta primers and 13 Jbeta primers went into the PCR. Using immunoSEQ multiplex PCR, the repertoire was profiled, and TCRdb retains in-frame clones only, with some absent. The sample holds more than 75,000 clones, 79% seen once. The CDR3 runs 14 residues. Per the germline V gene, CDR1 is SGHRS and CDR2 is YFSETQ. Germline trimming cut 3 bases from V and 1 base from J; bases unmatched to any gene: 1. Sequencing used PBMCs. The chain combines TRBV5-1 with TRBJ2-3, with 8 bases aligning to TRBD1. The sequence was collected from a middle-aged woman in good health and CMV-seronegative. CDR3 bases: TGCGCCAGCAGCTCGACAGGGGGCACAGATACGCAGTATTTT. Its translation is CASSSTGGTDTQYF.